Below are 20 T cell receptor beta chains sequenced from a single sample in a study of cytomegalovirus exposure and HLA in healthy donors. The primer mix had 60 Vbeta and 13 Jbeta primers. TCRdb's table, derived via immunoSEQ multiplex PCR, lists solely in-frame clones and lacks some. The sample shows 110,000 to 150,000 clones, 72% of them seen only once. Sequenced input: PBMCs. The receptors here all came from a man between 35 and 55 years old in good health and CMV-seronegative.

V gene TRBV7-2 combines with J gene TRBJ2-3, with TRBD2 matching 9 bases. From germline, CDR1 is SGHTA and CDR2 FQGNSA. There are 15 residues in the CDR3. Trimming at V came to 3 bases and at J to 4 bases, leaving 5 bases not matched to a gene. The DNA of the CDR3 is TGTGCCAGCAGCTTTCTAGCGGGGTTGGCAGATACGCAGTATTTT. This sequence encodes CASSFLAGLADTQYF.

The rearrangement joins TRBV7-8 to TRBJ2-1; no definite D call. Per the germline V gene, CDR1 is SGHVS and CDR2 is FQNEAQ. This CDR3 contains 15 residues. V lost 1 base, J lost 0 bases, and 7 bases lay in between. CDR3 protein: CASSLDRSSYNEQFF. CDR3 coding DNA: TGTGCCAGCAGCTTAGACAGAAGCTCCTACAATGAGCAGTTCTTC.

The V call is TRBV10-3, the J call TRBJ2-5; tentative D call: TRBD1 (5 bases). This CDR3 has 13 residues. Germline CDR1 reads ENHRY; CDR2 reads SYGVKD. V was trimmed by 4 bases and J by 1 base, leaving 7 bases between them. The CDR3 is CAISAGRQETQYF. In DNA, the CDR3 is TGTGCCATCAGTGCAGGGCGCCAAGAGACCCAGTACTTC.

The chain recombines TRBV6-1 with TRBJ2-5; tentatively, D is TRBD2 (7 bases). CDR1 is MNHNS and CDR2 is SASEGT in the germline V gene. The CDR3 contains 12 residues. Trimming took off 7 bases at V and 13 bases at J, with 19 bases between the two ends. This chain's CDR3 is CASILRGGAGYF. The CDR3 DNA reads as TGTGCCAGCATTCTGAGGGGGGGGGCAGGGTACTTC.

The rearrangement links TRBV9 to TRBJ2-2, with D maybe TRBD1 (6 bases). This CDR3 is 16 amino acids long. V was pared by 3 bases and J by 4 bases, with 16 bases between. Germline V gene data show CDR1 as SGDLS and CDR2 as YYNGEE. The CDR3, as DNA: TGTGCCAGCAGCGCGATTCTGGGGGCGGGCACCGGGGAGCTGTTTTTT. Translating gives CASSAILGAGTGELFF.

This clone was recorded a few times. The chain uses TRBV5-4 and TRBJ1-5, with 7 bases identical to TRBD1. This CDR3 has 14 amino acids. The V segment lost 4 bases and the J segment 0 bases; nucleotides outside the gene matches: 1. Per germline, CDR1 SGHNT and CDR2 YYREEE (reference sequence). CDR3 region: CASSDRDSNQPQHF. The CDR3 DNA reads as TGTGCCAGCAGCGACAGGGATAGCAATCAGCCCCAGCATTTT.

This clone was recorded only once. This chain connects TRBV28 to TRBJ2-7, with 8 bases aligning to TRBD2. This CDR3 region has 15 residues. The V gene's germline CDR1 is MDHEN and CDR2 SYDVKM. The V gene end was trimmed by 7 bases and the J gene end by 8 bases; junction bases not matched to a gene: 16. CDR3 DNA sequence: TGTGCCAGCACTCCCCAGCGGGGGACCCAAGGAAAGCAGTACTTC. This codes for CASTPQRGTQGKQYF. Together with reference TRBV28 and TRBJ2-7, the CDR3 gives the full variable domain: DVKVTQSSRYLVKRTGEKVFLECVQDMDHENMFWYRQDPGLGLRLIYFSYDVKMKEKGDIPEGYSVSREKKERFSLILESASTNQTSMYLCASTPQRGTQGKQYFGPGTRLTVT.

The chain has TRBV7-2 and TRBJ2-5; possible D gene TRBD2, 5 bases. CDR1 and CDR2 (germline): SGHTA, FQGNSA. This CDR3 has 18 amino acids. Trimming took off 4 bases at V and 1 base at J, with 22 bases between the two ends. As DNA, the CDR3 is TGTGCCAGCAGCTCCCGGGGAGCCATATCATGGACCCAAGAGACCCAGTACTTC. It translates to CASSSRGAISWTQETQYF.

There are a few counts of this clone. The chain links TRBV6-1 to TRBJ1-1; a weak D match, TRBD1 (6 bases). Germline V gene lookup returns CDR1 MNHNS and CDR2 SASEGT. With 6 bases removed from V and 6 bases from J, the gap between germline ends came to 8 bases. The CDR3 has 11 amino acids. The CDR3 sequence: CASRQGAEAFF. CDR3 coding DNA: TGTGCCAGCAGACAGGGCGCTGAAGCTTTCTTT.

J is TRBJ1-6 and V is TRBV4-1; no definite D call. The germline V gene has CDR1 MGHRA and CDR2 YSYEKL. The CDR3 totals 18 residues. Between the trimmed V and J ends, which lost 1 base and 0 bases, there was a span of 13 bases. The CDR3 DNA reads as TGCGCCAGCAGCCAAGTTCGCACAGCCGACTCCTATAATTCACCCCTCCACTTT. This encodes CASSQVRTADSYNSPLHF.

The rearrangement uses TRBV4-3 and TRBJ1-1; D perhaps matches TRBD1 (6 bases). V lost 4 bases and J lost 5, with 20 bases in between. Germline-derived CDR1 and CDR2 are LGHNA and YSLEER. The CDR3 has 16 amino acids. In DNA form, the CDR3 reads TGCGCCAGCAGCCCGACCCGGACAGTGAGAATTACTGAAGCTTTCTTT. It translates to CASSPTRTVRITEAFF.

The chain combines TRBV5-4 with TRBJ2-1, with 11 bases matching TRBD2. After removal of 2 bases from V and 6 bases from J, the junction contained 4 bases not matched to a gene. Germline assignment: CDR1 SGHNT and CDR2 YYREEE (reference sequence). The CDR3 has 15 amino acids. The CDR3 loop is CASSFGTSGPNEQFF. The CDR3 bases are TGTGCCAGCAGCTTCGGGACTAGCGGCCCCAATGAGCAGTTCTTC. Supplemented by reference TRBV5-4 and TRBJ2-1, the full variable domain reads ETGVTQSPTHLIKTRGQQVTLRCSSQSGHNTVSWYQQALGQGPQFIFQYYREEENGRGNFPPRFSGLQFPNYSSELNVNALELDDSALYLCASSFGTSGPNEQFFGPGTRLTVL.

The rearrangement joins TRBV19 to TRBJ1-5; D possibly corresponds to TRBD1 (5 bases). CDR3 length: 17 amino acids. CDR1 and CDR2 from the germline V gene are LNHDA and SQIVND (reference sequence). Trimming cost V 3 bases and J 1 base, with 16 bases left between them. For the CDR3, the DNA is TGTGCCAGTAGTATTTTCTTAGGGGCAGAGAGCAATCAGCCCCAGCATTTT. Its translation is CASSIFLGAESNQPQHF.

The chain links TRBV5-1 to TRBJ2-5; the D gene is possibly TRBD1 (5 bases). The CDR3 runs 14 residues. CDR1 SGHRS and CDR2 YFSETQ come from the germline V gene. V was clipped by 0 bases and J by 3 bases, with 9 bases between them. CDR3 nucleotide sequence: TGCGCCAGCAGCTTGGGAGGCAGGGAAGAGACCCAGTACTTC. Its protein product is CASSLGGREETQYF.

The rearrangement links TRBV19 to TRBJ1-1; 11 bases match TRBD1. This CDR3 is 16 amino acids long. V was clipped by 2 bases and J by 4 bases; unmatched bases: 6. Germline V lookup: CDR1 LNHDA, CDR2 SQIVND (reference sequence). In DNA form, the CDR3 reads TGTGCCAGTAGTATATATGGACAGGGGGCGGTCACTGAAGCTTTCTTT. Translating gives CASSIYGQGAVTEAFF.

The gene calls are TRBV7-9 and TRBJ1-1; TRBD1 matches at 7 bases. Looked up from germline, CDR1 is SEHNR and CDR2 is FQNEAQ (reference sequence). Unmatched junction bases numbered 11, after V lost 6 bases and J lost 1 base. The CDR3 runs to 16 residues. CDR3 protein: CASSRTPRTGNTEAFF. The CDR3 DNA sequence: TGTGCCAGCAGTCGTACCCCCCGGACAGGGAACACTGAAGCTTTCTTT.

The CDR3 here is CASSPLRLHEQYF. DNA of the CDR3: TGTGCCAGCTCACCACTCAGGCTCCACGAGCAGTACTTC. The rearrangement uses TRBV18 and TRBJ2-7, with unresolved D. The CDR3 runs to 13 residues. Between the trimmed V and J ends, which lost 1 base and 5 bases, there was a span of 9 bases. Per germline, CDR1 KGHSH and CDR2 LQKENI.

The chain uses TRBV9 and TRBJ2-7; the match to TRBD1 covers 12 bases. After removal of 3 bases from V and 7 bases from J, the junction contained 5 bases not matched to a gene. Germline V gene data show CDR1 as SGDLS and CDR2 as YYNGEE. CDR3 length: 14 amino acids. The CDR3 protein is CASSAGQGALEQYF. The DNA for the CDR3 is TGTGCCAGCAGCGCGGGACAGGGGGCTTTAGAGCAGTACTTC. The variable domain in full, with the rest retrieved from reference TRBV9 and TRBJ2-7, is DSGVTQTPKHLITATGQRVTLRCSPRSGDLSVYWYQQSLDQGLQFLIQYYNGEERAKGNILERFSAQQFPDLHSELNLSSLELGDSALYFCASSAGQGALEQYFGPGTRLTVT.

V gene TRBV20-1 combines with J gene TRBJ2-1; 7 nucleotides line up with TRBD2. The V gene's germline CDR1 is DFQATT and CDR2 SNEGSKA (reference sequence). After removal of 5 bases from V and 10 bases from J, the junction contained 5 bases not matched to a gene. The length of the CDR3 is 11 residues. The CDR3, as DNA: TGCAGTGCTTTCCCGGGAGGAGAGCAGTTCTTC. This encodes CSAFPGGEQFF.

The CDR3 DNA follows: TGTGCCAGCAGCGCCGGGTCCTACAATGAGCAGTTCTTC. The encoded protein is CASSAGSYNEQFF. This chain connects TRBV9 to TRBJ2-1; D gene unclear. Germline assignment: CDR1 SGDLS and CDR2 YYNGEE. Trimming cost V 3 bases and J 1 base, with 5 bases left between them. The CDR3 spans 13 residues. The variable domain in full, with the rest retrieved from reference TRBV9 and TRBJ2-1, is DSGVTQTPKHLITATGQRVTLRCSPRSGDLSVYWYQQSLDQGLQFLIQYYNGEERAKGNILERFSAQQFPDLHSELNLSSLELGDSALYFCASSAGSYNEQFFGPGTRLTVL.